The 10 T cell receptor beta chains below were found in one sample sequenced in a study of blood T cell repertoires in COVID-19 (TCRdb year 2020). The method was the immunoSEQ multiplex PCR assay. The source is immuneACCESS, and TCRdb retained only in-frame sequences with V and J called. Part of the clones is not carried over; for the studies checked, unresolved V genes explain less than half of this, and the remainder is unexplained. In all, the sample holds fewer than 200,000 clones, and around 87% of those were seen once. The ten largest clones add up to less than 3% of the sample. The sequencing sample was made of peripheral blood. These TCRs come from a man between 35 and 55 years old with active or convalescent COVID-19.

The V and J genes are TRBV6-2 or TRBV6-3 and TRBJ1-1; D unresolved. V was trimmed by 2 bases and J by 5 bases, leaving 12 bases between them. The CDR3 length is 14 residues. Per germline, CDR1 MNHEY and CDR2 SVGEGT. CDR3 sequence (DNA): TGTGCCAGCAGTTACCTGCTGACTGGGACTGAAGCTTTCTTT. This sequence encodes CASSYLLTGTEAFF.

The DNA for the CDR3 is TGCGCCAGCAGCGAGACTAGCGGGGTGGTAAAGACCCAGTACTTC. Protein: CASSETSGVVKTQYF. The rearrangement links TRBV5-1 to TRBJ2-5, with 11 bases lining up with TRBD2. The ends lost 4 bases at V and 6 bases at J; junction bases unmatched: 8. In germline, CDR1 is SGHRS, CDR2 YFSETQ. The CDR3 spans 15 residues. The variable domain in full, with the rest retrieved from reference TRBV5-1 and TRBJ2-5, is KAGVTQTPRYLIKTRGQQVTLSCSPISGHRSVSWYQQTPGQGLQFLFEYFSETQRNKGNFPGRFSGRQFSNSRSEMNVSTLELGDSALYLCASSETSGVVKTQYFGPGTRLLVL.

The V call is TRBV2, the J call TRBJ2-3, with TRBD2 identical over 10 bases. Germline values: CDR1 SNHLY, CDR2 FYNNEI. After removal of 4 bases from V and 1 base from J, the junction contained 2 bases not matched to a gene. The CDR3 is made up of 15 amino acids. This CDR3 is CASSALAGGTDTQYF. CDR3 bases: TGTGCCAGCAGTGCCCTAGCGGGGGGCACAGATACGCAGTATTTT.

This clone was recorded a few times. The rearrangement links TRBV5-1 to TRBJ1-2; maybe TRBD1 (6 bases). The V end lost 6 bases, the J end lost 8 bases, and 20 bases lay between the germline ends. The CDR3 is 14 amino acids. CDR1 and CDR2 from the germline V gene are SGHRS and YFSETQ. CDR3 in amino acids: CASTQNRAQLGYTF. The DNA of the CDR3 is TGCGCCAGCACCCAAAACAGGGCGCAGTTGGGCTACACCTTC.

This clone was seen a single time. The CDR3 bases are TGTGCCAGCAGCTTGCCGGGACAGGGGACCGCAGATACGCAGTATTTT. Protein product: CASSLPGQGTADTQYF. The chain uses TRBV5-8 and TRBJ2-3; 10 bases align to TRBD1. CDR1 SGHTS and CDR2 YDEGEE come from the germline V gene. The CDR3 runs to 16 residues. V lost 1 base, J lost 4 bases, and 6 bases stayed unmatched.

In this sample, this clone turned up once. The gene calls are TRBV6-2 or TRBV6-3 and TRBJ2-7, with 8 bases identical to TRBD1. Germline V gene sequence: CDR1 MNHEY, CDR2 SVGEGT. Trimming removed 1 base from V and 7 bases from J; junction bases left unmatched: 9. This CDR3 has 15 amino acids. The CDR3: CASSYFAPTGGEQYF. The DNA of the CDR3 is TGTGCCAGCAGTTACTTCGCCCCAACAGGGGGTGAGCAGTACTTC.

The V gene is TRBV6-5, the J gene TRBJ1-6; 12 bases are shared with TRBD1. Germline CDR1 reads MNHEY; CDR2 reads SVGAGI. The V and J ends lost 2 bases and 13 bases, in that order; junction bases with no gene match: 9. The CDR3 is 16 residues long. This CDR3 is CASSYGTGGAYNPLHF. The CDR3 DNA reads as TGTGCCAGCAGTTACGGGACAGGGGGCGCTTATAATCCCCTCCACTTT.

The chain joins TRBV28 to TRBJ2-7; 7 nucleotides match TRBD1. Germline CDR1 reads MDHEN; CDR2 reads SYDVKM. The CDR3 covers 13 residues. V was clipped by 6 bases and J by 1 base; unmatched bases: 3. The CDR3 coding sequence is TGTGCCAGCAGGCGACAGGGATCCTACGAGCAGTACTTC. Amino acids: CASRRQGSYEQYF.

This clone was counted only a few times. J is TRBJ2-3 and V is TRBV6-4; TRBD1 is a possible D gene (6 bases). Trimming pared 8 bases from V and 4 bases from J, leaving 16 bases between. Germline V gene sequence: CDR1 MRHNA, CDR2 SNTAGT. The CDR3 covers 14 residues. In nucleotides, the CDR3 is TGTGCCAGCTCCCGCCTGGGGGCCGCAGATACGCAGTATTTT. Protein: CASSRLGAADTQYF.

The chain recombines TRBV5-1 with TRBJ1-2; possibly TRBD1 for D (6 bases). The CDR3 sequence is 13 residues long. V lost 3 bases and J 2 bases, leaving 8 bases between the germline ends. CDR1 is SGHRS and CDR2 is YFSETQ in the germline V gene. This CDR3 is CASSSGQNYGYTF. The CDR3 DNA reads TGCGCCAGCAGCTCGGGACAAAACTATGGCTACACCTTC.